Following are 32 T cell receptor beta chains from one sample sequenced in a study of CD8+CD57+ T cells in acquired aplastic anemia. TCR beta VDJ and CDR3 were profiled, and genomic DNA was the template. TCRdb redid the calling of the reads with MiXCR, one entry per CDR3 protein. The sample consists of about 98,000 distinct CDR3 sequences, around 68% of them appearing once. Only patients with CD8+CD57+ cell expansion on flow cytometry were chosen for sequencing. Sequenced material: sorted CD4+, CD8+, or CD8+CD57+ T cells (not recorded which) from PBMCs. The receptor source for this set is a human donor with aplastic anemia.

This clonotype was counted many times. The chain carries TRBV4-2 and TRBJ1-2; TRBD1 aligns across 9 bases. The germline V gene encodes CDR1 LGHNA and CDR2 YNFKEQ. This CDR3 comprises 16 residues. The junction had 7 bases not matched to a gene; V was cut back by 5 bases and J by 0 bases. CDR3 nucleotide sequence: TGTGCCAGCAGCAACCGGGACAGGGCGACTAACTATGGCTACACCTTC. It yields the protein CASSNRDRATNYGYTF.

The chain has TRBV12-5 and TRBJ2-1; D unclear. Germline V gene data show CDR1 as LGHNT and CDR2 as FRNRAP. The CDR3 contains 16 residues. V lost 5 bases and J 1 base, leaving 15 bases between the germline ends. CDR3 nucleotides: TGTGCTAGTGGTCAAAAGTCCATACTGTCCTACAATGAGCAGTTCTTC. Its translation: CASGQKSILSYNEQFF.

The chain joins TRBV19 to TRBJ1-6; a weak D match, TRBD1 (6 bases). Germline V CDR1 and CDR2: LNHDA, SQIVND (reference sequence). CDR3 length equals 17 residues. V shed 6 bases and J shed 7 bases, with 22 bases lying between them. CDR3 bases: TGTGCCAGTAGCCACCGGACAGCCCGGATGGGGAATTCACCCCTCCACTTT. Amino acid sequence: CASSHRTARMGNSPLHF. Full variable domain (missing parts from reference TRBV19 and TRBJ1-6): DGGITQSPKYLFRKEGQNVTLSCEQNLNHDAMYWYRQDPGQGLRLIYYSQIVNDFQKGDIAEGYSVSREKKESFPLTVTSAQKNPTAFYLCASSHRTARMGNSPLHFGNGTRLTVT.

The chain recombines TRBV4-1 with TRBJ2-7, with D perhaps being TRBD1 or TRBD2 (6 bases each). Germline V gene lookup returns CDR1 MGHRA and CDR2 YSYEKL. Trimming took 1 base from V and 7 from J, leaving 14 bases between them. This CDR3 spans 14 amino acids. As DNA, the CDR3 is TGCGCCAGCAGCCAAGTGGGGGGCGCGGGGGAGCAGTACTTC. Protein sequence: CASSQVGGAGEQYF.

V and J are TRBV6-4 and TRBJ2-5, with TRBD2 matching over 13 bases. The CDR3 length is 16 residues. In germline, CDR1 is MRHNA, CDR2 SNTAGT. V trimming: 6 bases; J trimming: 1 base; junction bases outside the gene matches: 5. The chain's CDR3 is CASSPGTSGIQETQYF. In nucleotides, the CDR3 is TGTGCCAGCAGCCCCGGGACTAGCGGGATCCAAGAGACCCAGTACTTC.

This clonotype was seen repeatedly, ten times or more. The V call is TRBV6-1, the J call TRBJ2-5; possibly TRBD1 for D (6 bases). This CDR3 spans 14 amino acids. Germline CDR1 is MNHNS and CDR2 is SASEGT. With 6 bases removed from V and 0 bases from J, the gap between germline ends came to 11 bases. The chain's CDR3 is CASSPDSYQETQYF. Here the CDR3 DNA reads TGTGCCAGCAGCCCGGACAGTTACCAAGAGACCCAGTACTTC.

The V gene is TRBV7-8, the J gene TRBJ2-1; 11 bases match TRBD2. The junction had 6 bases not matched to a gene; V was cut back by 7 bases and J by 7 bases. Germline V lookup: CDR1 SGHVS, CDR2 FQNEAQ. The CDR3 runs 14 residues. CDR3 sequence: CASTRLAGPNEQFF. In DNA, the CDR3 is TGTGCCAGCACCCGACTAGCGGGGCCGAATGAGCAGTTCTTC.

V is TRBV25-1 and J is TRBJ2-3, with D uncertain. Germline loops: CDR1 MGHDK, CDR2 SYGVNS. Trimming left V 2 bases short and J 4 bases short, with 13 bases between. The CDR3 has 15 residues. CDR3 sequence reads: CASSEILEDPDTQYF. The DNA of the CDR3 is TGTGCCAGCAGTGAAATATTAGAGGATCCAGATACGCAGTATTTT.

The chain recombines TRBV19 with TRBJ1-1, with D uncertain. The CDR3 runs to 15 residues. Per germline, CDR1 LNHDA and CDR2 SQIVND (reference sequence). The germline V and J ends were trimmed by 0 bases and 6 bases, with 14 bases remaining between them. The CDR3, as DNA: TGTGCCAGTAGTATAGAACGGGCCGCAAGGGCTGAAGCTTTCTTT. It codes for CASSIERAARAEAFF.

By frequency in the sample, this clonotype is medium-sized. CDR3: CATSDGTGVSPLHF. The DNA of the CDR3 is TGTGCCACCAGTGATGGGACAGGAGTCTCACCCCTCCACTTT. This chain connects TRBV24-1 to TRBJ1-6; 8 bases align to TRBD1. CDR3 size: 14 residues. V was clipped by 3 bases and J by 10 bases; unmatched bases: 4. The V gene's germline CDR1 is KGHDR and CDR2 SFDVKD.

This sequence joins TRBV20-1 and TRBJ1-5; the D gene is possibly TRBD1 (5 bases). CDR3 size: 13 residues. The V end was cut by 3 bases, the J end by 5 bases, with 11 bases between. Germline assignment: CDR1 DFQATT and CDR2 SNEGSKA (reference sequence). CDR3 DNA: TGCAGTGCTAGGTGGGGGTGGGATCAGCCCCAGCATTTT. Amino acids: CSARWGWDQPQHF.

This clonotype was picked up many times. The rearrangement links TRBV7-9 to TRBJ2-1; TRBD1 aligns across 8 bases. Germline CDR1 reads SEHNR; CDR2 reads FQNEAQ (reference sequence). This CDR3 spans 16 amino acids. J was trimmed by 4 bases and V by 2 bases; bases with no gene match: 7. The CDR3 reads CASSLTDRDSYNEQFF. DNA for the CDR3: TGTGCCAGCAGCTTAACGGACAGGGATTCTTACAATGAGCAGTTCTTC.

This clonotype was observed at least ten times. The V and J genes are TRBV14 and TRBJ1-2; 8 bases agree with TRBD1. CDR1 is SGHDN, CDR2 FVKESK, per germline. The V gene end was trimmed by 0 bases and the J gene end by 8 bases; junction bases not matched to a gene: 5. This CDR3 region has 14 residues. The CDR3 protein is CASSQEAGGVGYTF. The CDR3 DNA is TGTGCCAGCAGCCAAGAGGCAGGGGGCGTGGGCTACACCTTC.

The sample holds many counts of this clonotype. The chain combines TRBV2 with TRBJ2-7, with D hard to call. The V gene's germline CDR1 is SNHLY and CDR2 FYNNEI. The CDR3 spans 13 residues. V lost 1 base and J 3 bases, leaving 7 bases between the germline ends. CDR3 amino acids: CASSEGTGYEQYF. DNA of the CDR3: TGTGCCAGCAGTGAAGGGACCGGCTACGAGCAGTACTTC. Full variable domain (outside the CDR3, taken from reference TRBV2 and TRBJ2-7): EPEVTQTPSHQVTQMGQEVILRCVPISNHLYFYWYRQILGQKVEFLVSFYNNEISEKSEIFDDQFSVERPDGSNFTLKIRSTKLEDSAMYFCASSEGTGYEQYFGPGTRLTVT.

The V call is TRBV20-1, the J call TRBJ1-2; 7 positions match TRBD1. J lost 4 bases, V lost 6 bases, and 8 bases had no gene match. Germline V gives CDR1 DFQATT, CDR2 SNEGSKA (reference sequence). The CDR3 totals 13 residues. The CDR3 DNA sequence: TGCAGTGCCGGGACAGCGGATTTCTATGGCTACACCTTC. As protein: CSAGTADFYGYTF.

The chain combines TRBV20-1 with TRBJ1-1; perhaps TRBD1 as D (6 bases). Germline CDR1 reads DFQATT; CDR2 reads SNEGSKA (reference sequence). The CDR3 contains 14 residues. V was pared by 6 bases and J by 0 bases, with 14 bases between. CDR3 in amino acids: CSAHSDRMNTEAFF. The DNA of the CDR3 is TGCAGTGCACACTCCGACAGGATGAACACTGAAGCTTTCTTT.

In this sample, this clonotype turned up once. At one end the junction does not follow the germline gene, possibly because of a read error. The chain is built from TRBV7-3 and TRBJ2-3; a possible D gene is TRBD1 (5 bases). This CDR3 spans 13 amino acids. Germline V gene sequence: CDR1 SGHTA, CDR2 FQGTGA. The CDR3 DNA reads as TGCGCCAGCAGCCAGGGAAACACAGATACGCAGTATTTT. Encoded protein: CASSQGNTDTQYF.

CDR3 protein: CATSDSRAGGTDTQYF. The CDR3 nucleotides read TGTGCCACCAGTGATAGCCGAGCGGGGGGCACAGATACGCAGTATTTT. This chain joins TRBV24-1 and TRBJ2-3; the match to TRBD2 covers 8 bases. V lost 3 bases to trimming and J lost 1 base; unmatched junction nucleotides: 5. Germline CDR1 is KGHDR and CDR2 is SFDVKD. This CDR3 is built from 16 residues.

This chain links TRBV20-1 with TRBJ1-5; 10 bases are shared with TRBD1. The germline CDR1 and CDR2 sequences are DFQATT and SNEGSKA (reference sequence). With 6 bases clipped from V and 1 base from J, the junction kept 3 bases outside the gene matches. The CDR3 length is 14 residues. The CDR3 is CSALDRGSNQPQHF. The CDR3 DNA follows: TGCAGTGCCCTGGACAGGGGGAGCAATCAGCCCCAGCATTTT.

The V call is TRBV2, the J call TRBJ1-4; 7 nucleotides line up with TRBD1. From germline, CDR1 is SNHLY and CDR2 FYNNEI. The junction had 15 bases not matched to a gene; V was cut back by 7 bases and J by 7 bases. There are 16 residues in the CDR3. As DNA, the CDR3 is TGTGCCAGCACTAGAAAAGGGTCAGGGGGAGGTGAAAAACTGTTTTTT. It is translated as CASTRKGSGGGEKLFF.

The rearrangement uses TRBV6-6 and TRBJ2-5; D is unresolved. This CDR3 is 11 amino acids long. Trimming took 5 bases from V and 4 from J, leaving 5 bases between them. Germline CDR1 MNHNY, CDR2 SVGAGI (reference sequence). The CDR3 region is CASSKLETQYF. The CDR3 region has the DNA TGTGCCAGCAGTAAACTAGAGACCCAGTACTTC.

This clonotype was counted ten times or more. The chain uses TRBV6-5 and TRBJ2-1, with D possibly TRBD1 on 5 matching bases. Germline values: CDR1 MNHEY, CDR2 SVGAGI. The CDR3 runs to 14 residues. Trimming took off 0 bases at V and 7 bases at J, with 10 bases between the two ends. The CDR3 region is CASSYSRVQNEQFF. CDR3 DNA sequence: TGTGCCAGCAGTTACTCCAGGGTCCAGAATGAGCAGTTCTTC.

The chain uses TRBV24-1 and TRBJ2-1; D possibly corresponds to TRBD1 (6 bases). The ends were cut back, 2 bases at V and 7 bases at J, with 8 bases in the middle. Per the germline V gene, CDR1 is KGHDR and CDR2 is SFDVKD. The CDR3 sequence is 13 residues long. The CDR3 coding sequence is TGTGCCACCAGTGATTCGGGACAAAATGAGCAGTTCTTC. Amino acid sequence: CATSDSGQNEQFF.

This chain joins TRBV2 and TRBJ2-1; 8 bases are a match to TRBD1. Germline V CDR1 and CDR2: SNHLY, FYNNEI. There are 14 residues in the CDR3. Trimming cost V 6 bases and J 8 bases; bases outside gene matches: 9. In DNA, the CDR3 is TGTGCCAGCAGGACGAAACAGGGGGTGGATGAGCAGTTCTTC. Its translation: CASRTKQGVDEQFF.

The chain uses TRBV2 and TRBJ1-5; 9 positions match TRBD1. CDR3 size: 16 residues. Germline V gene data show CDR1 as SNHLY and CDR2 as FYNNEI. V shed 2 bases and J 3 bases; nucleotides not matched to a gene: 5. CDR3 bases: TGTGCCAGCAGTGAAAGGGGGACAGGGAACAATCAGCCCCAGCATTTT. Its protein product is CASSERGTGNNQPQHF.

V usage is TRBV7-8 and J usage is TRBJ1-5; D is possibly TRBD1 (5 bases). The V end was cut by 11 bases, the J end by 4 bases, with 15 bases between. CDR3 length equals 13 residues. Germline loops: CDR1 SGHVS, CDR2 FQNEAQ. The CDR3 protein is CAGGKRVNQPQHF. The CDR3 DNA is TGTGCCGGGGGGAAAAGGGTAAATCAGCCCCAGCATTTT.

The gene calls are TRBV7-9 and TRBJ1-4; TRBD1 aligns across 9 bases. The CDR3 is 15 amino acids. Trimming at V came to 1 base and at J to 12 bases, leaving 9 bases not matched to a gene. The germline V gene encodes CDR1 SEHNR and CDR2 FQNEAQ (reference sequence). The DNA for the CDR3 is TGTGCCAGCAGCTTAGTCACAGGGGGCTCATTGGAACTGTTTTTT. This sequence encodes CASSLVTGGSLELFF.

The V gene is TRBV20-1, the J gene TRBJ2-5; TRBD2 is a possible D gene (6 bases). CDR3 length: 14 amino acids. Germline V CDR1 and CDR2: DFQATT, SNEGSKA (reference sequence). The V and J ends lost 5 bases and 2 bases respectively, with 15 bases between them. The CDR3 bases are TGCAGTGCTTCGCAAGCGGGCCCACAAGAGACCCAGTACTTC. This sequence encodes CSASQAGPQETQYF.

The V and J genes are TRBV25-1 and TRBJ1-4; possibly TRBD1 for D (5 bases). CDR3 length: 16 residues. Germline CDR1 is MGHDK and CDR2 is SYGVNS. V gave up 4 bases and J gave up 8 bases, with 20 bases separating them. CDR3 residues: CASSGRGEGYKEKLFF. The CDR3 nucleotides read TGTGCCAGCAGTGGTCGGGGGGAAGGGTATAAGGAAAAACTGTTTTTT.

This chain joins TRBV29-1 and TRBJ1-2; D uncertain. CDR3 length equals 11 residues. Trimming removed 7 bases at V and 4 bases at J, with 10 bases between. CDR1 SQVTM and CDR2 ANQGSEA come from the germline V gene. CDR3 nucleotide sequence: TGCAGCGCGCCTGGCGGCTATGGCTACACCTTC. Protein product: CSAPGGYGYTF. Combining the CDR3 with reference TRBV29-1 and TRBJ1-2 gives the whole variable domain SAVISQKPSRDICQRGTSLTIQCQVDSQVTMMFWYRQQPGQSLTLIATANQGSEATYESGFVIDKFPISRPNLTFSTLTVSNMSPEDSSIYLCSAPGGYGYTFGSGTRLTVV.

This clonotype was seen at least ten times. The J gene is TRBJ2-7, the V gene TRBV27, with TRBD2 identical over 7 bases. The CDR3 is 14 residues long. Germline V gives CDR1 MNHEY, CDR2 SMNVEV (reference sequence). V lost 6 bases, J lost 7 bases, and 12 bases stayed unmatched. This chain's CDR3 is CASSRGLLAREQYF. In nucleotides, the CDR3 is TGTGCCAGCAGCCGGGGACTATTAGCGAGGGAGCAGTACTTC.

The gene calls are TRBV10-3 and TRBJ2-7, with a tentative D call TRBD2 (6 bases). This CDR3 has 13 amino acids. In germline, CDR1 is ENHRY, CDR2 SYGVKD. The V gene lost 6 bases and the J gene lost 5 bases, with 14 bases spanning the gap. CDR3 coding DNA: TGTGCCATCAGACGGGAGCCCATGGACGAGCAGTACTTC. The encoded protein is CAIRREPMDEQYF.